A selection of T cell receptor beta chains follows, all from one sample in a study of cytomegalovirus exposure and HLA in healthy donors. The assay was immunoSEQ multiplex PCR, and TCRdb's table has in-frame clones only and misses some. The sample contains roughly 84,000 clones, about 79% of which appear only once. Specimen: PBMCs. The receptors originated from a male donor in good health and CMV-seropositive. CDR3s include the opening cysteine and the closing phenylalanine or tryptophan. Each record gives: D gene, clone size, J gene, V gene, CDR3 DNA, CDR3 protein. A D gene is named only where the DNA matches it firmly. Expanded clones get a size class; other rows say once, few or many, or leave the size out.

>.|.|TRBJ2-7|TRBV21-1
TGTGCCAGCAGAGGTCGGGGACTAGCGGACGAGCAGTACTTC
CASRGRGLADEQYF
>TRBD1|.|TRBJ2-6|TRBV5-1
TGCGCCAGCAGCTTGGCCTTACAGGGGGACCTCTCTGGGGCCAACGTCCTGACTTTC
CASSLALQGDLSGANVLTF
>TRBD1|.|TRBJ1-6|TRBV7-2
TGTGCCAGCAGTCGAGGCCCCGGGACAGGGAATTCACCCCTCCACTTT
CASSRGPGTGNSPLHF
>.|once|TRBJ2-3|TRBV5-6
TGTGCCAGCCTACGAGGATGGGTAGCAACAGATACGCAGTATTTT
CASLRGWVATDTQYF
>TRBD2|.|TRBJ2-7|TRBV14
TGTGCCAGCAGCCTCCTAGCGGGAGACTACGAGCAGTACTTC
CASSLLAGDYEQYF
>.|.|TRBJ2-2|TRBV11-2
TGTGCCAGCAGCCGACCCCCCGGGTCCGGGGAGCTGTTTTTT
CASSRPPGSGELFF
>TRBD2|.|TRBJ2-3|TRBV29-1
TGCAGCGTTGTAGCGGGAGGGAGGGATACGCAGTATTTT
CSVVAGGRDTQYF
>.|.|TRBJ1-1|TRBV7-9
TGTGCCAGCAGCTTGTCTCAGGGCCAGAACACTGAAGCTTTCTTT
CASSLSQGQNTEAFF
>.|.|TRBJ2-1|TRBV5-1
TGCGCCAGCAGCCCTTTGGACAGCGGAAATGAGCAGTTCTTC
CASSPLDSGNEQFF
>.|few|TRBJ1-6|TRBV11-2
TGTGCCAGCAGCCTCCTGGGTCAGGGCGATTCACCCCTCCACTTT
CASSLLGQGDSPLHF
>.|.|TRBJ1-1|TRBV6-5
TGTGCCAGCAGAATTACACAGAACACTGAAGCTTTCTTT
CASRITQNTEAFF
>.|few|TRBJ2-2|TRBV5-1
TGCGCCAGCAGGTATGGCCAGAACACCGGGGAGCTGTTTTTT
CASRYGQNTGELFF
>.|once|TRBJ2-2|TRBV9
TGTGCCAGCAGTAAGGCGGACACCGGGGAGCTGTTTTTT
CASSKADTGELFF
>.|.|TRBJ1-1|TRBV29-1
TGCAGCGTTGGGTTGGGGCTGCACAGCACTGAAGCTTTCTTT
CSVGLGLHSTEAFF
>TRBD2|once|TRBJ2-1|TRBV7-9
TGTGCCAGCAGCTTAAGCCCCCGGACTAGCGGGAATAATGAGCAGTTCTTC
CASSLSPRTSGNNEQFF
>.|.|TRBJ1-3|TRBV5-4
TGTGCCAGCAGTTCCGAGGCCCGTCAGACCATATATTTT
CASSSEARQTIYF
>.|once|TRBJ2-4|TRBV28
TGTGCCAGCAGTTTTCTCGGCCAGGTCAAAAACATTCAGTACTTC
CASSFLGQVKNIQYF
>.|.|TRBJ1-1|TRBV7-2
TGTGCCAGCAGCTCTCGATCAGGGAACACTGAAGCTTTCTTT
CASSSRSGNTEAFF
>TRBD2|.|TRBJ2-3|TRBV5-1
TGCGCCAGCAGCTTGTCTCCGGGAGGAATAGGTGATACGCAGTATTTT
CASSLSPGGIGDTQYF
>TRBD1|.|TRBJ2-1|TRBV12-5
TGTGCTAGTGGTTTGGGGACAGGGTGGCAATTCTCCTACAATGAGCAGTTCTTC
CASGLGTGWQFSYNEQFF
>.|.|TRBJ1-4|TRBV5-4
TGTGCCAGCAGCCAGGGAGGGGTTTCTAATGAAAAACTGTTTTTT
CASSQGGVSNEKLFF
>.|.|TRBJ1-1|TRBV5-4
TGTGCCAGCAGCCAGAGCTACGACTGGAACACTGAAGCTTTCTTT
CASSQSYDWNTEAFF
>.|.|TRBJ1-2|TRBV27
TGTGCCAGCAGTTTAACAGGGTTTGGAAGAGGCTACACCTTC
CASSLTGFGRGYTF
>.|.|TRBJ2-5|TRBV27
TGTGCCAGCAGTTTGGGGCAGCTCCAAGAGACCCAGTACTTC
CASSLGQLQETQYF
>TRBD1|.|TRBJ2-5|TRBV7-6
TGTGCCAGCAGCTCATCCGGGACAGGGAGAATCCAAGAGACCCAGTACTTC
CASSSSGTGRIQETQYF
>TRBD1|.|TRBJ2-5|TRBV28
TGTGCCAGCAGGCTAGGACAGGGGCCCTCGGGGGAGCAGTACTTC
CASRLGQGPSGEQYF
>TRBD1|.|TRBJ1-1|TRBV5-1
TGCGCCAGCAGCGCGACAGGGGGCCTTGAAGCTTTCTTT
CASSATGGLEAFF
>.|.|TRBJ1-3|TRBV11-2
TGTGCCAGCAGCTTAGGGGCAGACACCATATATTTT
CASSLGADTIYF
>TRBD2|.|TRBJ2-3|TRBV10-3
TGTGCCACCGCACTAGCGGAGACAGATACGCAGTATTTT
CATALAETDTQYF
>TRBD2|.|TRBJ2-1|TRBV15
TGTGCCACCAGCAGGCGGGCAGCGGGAGACAATGAGCAGTTCTTC
CATSRRAAGDNEQFF
>TRBD2|.|TRBJ2-3|TRBV19
TGTGCCAGTACCGACCCGGGACTAGCCAAAGATACGCAGTATTTT
CASTDPGLAKDTQYF
>TRBD2|.|TRBJ2-3|TRBV7-2
TGTGCCAGCAGCTCCTCGGGACTAGACACAGATACGCAGTATTTT
CASSSSGLDTDTQYF
>TRBD1|.|TRBJ2-6|TRBV28
TGTGCCAGCAGTTTAAGAGGCAGGGGGACTGGGGCCAACGTCCTGACTTTC
CASSLRGRGTGANVLTF
>TRBD2|.|TRBJ2-3|TRBV9
TGTGCCAGCAGCGTAGAGGGGTACTGGCGGGACTACGTTAGCACAGATACGCAGTATTTT
CASSVEGYWRDYVSTDTQYF
>TRBD1|.|TRBJ2-7|TRBV10-3
TGTGCCATCAGTGAAGTGTCGACAGGGGGCTACGAGCAGTACTTC
CAISEVSTGGYEQYF
>TRBD1|.|TRBJ1-1|TRBV14
TGTGCCAGCAGCCCAACGGGACAGACTAACACTGAAGCTTTCTTT
CASSPTGQTNTEAFF
>.|.|TRBJ2-7|TRBV2
TGTGCCAGCCTGATCGACTCCGAGCAGTACTTC
CASLIDSEQYF
>.|.|TRBJ1-1|TRBV29-1
TGCAGCGTTCCCTCTAACACTGAAGCTTTCTTT
CSVPSNTEAFF
>.|.|TRBJ2-6|TRBV5-1
TGCGCCAGCAGCCCTTCTAGCTCTGGGGCCAACGTCCTGACTTTC
CASSPSSSGANVLTF
>TRBD1|.|TRBJ2-7|TRBV6-5
TGTGCCAGCAGGAAGACAGGGGGCGAGCAGTACTTC
CASRKTGGEQYF